This TCR beta chain emerged from a study of T cell repertoires in cytomegalovirus infection. To note about this clonotype: What it binds is not known.

The CDR3 contains 17 residues. CDR1 is MNHEY and CDR2 is SVGAGI in the germline V gene. The V end was cut by 8 bases, the J end by 0 bases, with 22 bases between. TCRdb redid the calling of the reads with MiXCR, one entry per CDR3 protein. The sample consists of fewer than 950,000 distinct CDR3 sequences, less than 35% of them appearing once. This material consisted of cultured CD8+ T cells from PBMCs, taken from culture after CMV antigen stimulation. The clonotype originates from a human donor in good health (CMV status not recorded). Some clones in this sample may be carry-over from other donors' samples. The J gene is TRBJ1-1, the V gene TRBV6-5, with unresolved D. The chain's CDR3 is CASGRLRAGIMNTEAFF. The CDR3 DNA reads TGTGCCAGCGGGCGGTTGAGGGCCGGAATCATGAACACTGAAGCTTTCTTT.